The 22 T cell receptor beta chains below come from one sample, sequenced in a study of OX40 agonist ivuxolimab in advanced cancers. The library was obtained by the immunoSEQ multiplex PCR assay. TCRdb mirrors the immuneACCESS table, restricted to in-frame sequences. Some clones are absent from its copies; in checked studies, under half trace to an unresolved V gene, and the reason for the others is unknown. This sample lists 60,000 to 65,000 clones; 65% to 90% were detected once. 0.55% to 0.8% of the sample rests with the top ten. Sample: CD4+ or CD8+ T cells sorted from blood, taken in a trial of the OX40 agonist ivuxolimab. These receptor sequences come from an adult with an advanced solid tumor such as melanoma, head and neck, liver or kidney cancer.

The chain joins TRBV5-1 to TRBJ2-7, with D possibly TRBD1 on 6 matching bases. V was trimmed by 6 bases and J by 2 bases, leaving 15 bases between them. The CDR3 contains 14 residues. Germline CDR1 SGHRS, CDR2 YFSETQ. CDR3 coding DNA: TGCGCCAGCACCCCGGACAGCGAGGCCTACGAGCAGTACTTC. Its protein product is CASTPDSEAYEQYF.

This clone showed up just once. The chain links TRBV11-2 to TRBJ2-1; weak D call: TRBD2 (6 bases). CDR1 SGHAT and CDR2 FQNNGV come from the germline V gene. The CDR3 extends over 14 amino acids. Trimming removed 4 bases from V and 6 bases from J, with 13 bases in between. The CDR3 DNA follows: TGTGCCAGCAGCTCCTCACGACTAGGCAATGAGCAGTTCTTC. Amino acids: CASSSSRLGNEQFF.

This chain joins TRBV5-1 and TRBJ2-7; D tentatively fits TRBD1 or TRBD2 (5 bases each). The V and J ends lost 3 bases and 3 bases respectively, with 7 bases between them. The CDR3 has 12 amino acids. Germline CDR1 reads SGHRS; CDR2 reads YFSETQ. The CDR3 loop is CASSWDGYEQYF. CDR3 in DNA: TGCGCCAGCAGCTGGGACGGCTACGAGCAGTACTTC.

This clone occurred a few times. CDR3 DNA: TGTGCCAGCAGGGTGACAGGGAGGCCCTACGAGCAGTACTTC. It encodes CASRVTGRPYEQYF. The chain combines TRBV11-2 with TRBJ2-7, with D perhaps TRBD1 (7 bases). V lost 6 bases, J lost 2 bases, and 14 bases lay in between. This CDR3 comprises 14 residues. Germline V lookup: CDR1 SGHAT, CDR2 FQNNGV.

For the CDR3, the DNA is TGTGCCAGCAGCTTGGGGGAACCCAGCACAGATACGCAGTATTTT. Residues: CASSLGEPSTDTQYF. The chain combines TRBV5-4 with TRBJ2-3, with unresolved D. V lost 0 bases and J lost 0, with 8 bases in between. The CDR3 length is 15 residues. Germline lookup yields CDR1 SGHNT and CDR2 YYREEE (reference sequence).

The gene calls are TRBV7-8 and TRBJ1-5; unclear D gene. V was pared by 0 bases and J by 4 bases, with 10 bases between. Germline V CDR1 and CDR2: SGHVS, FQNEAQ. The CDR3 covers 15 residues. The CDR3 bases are TGTGCCAGCAGCTTAGCGCGTGGCTTAAATCAGCCCCAGCATTTT. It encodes CASSLARGLNQPQHF.

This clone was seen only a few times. The CDR3 DNA reads as TGTGCCAGCAGTTTAGTACAGGGGGCGTCGTACGAGCAGTACTTC. This sequence encodes CASSLVQGASYEQYF. The genes are TRBV27 and TRBJ2-7; 9 bases line up with TRBD1. Germline CDR1 MNHEY, CDR2 SMNVEV (reference sequence). V trimming: 2 bases; J trimming: 4 bases; junction bases outside the gene matches: 6. The CDR3 is 15 amino acids.

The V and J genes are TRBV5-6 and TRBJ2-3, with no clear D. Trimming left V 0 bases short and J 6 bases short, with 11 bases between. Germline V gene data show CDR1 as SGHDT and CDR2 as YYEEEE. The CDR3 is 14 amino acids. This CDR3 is CASSLVVLGDTQYF. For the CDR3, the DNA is TGTGCCAGCAGCTTGGTTGTACTCGGGGATACGCAGTATTTT.

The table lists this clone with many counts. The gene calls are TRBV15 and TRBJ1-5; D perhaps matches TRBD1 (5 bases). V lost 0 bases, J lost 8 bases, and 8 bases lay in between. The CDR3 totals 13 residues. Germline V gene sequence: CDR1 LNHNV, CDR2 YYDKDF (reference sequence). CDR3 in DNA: TGTGCCACCAGCAGAGATCCGGGGGAGCCCCAGCATTTT. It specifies CATSRDPGEPQHF. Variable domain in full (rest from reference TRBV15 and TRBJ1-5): DAMVIQNPRYQVTQFGKPVTLSCSQTLNHNVMYWYQQKSSQAPKLLFHYYDKDFNNEADTPDNFQSRRPNTSFCFLDIRSPGLGDTAMYLCATSRDPGEPQHFGDGTRLSIL.

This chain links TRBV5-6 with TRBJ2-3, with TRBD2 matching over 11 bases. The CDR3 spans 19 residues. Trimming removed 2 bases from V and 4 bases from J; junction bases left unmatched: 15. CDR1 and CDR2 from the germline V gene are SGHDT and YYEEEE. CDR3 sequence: CASSFEVETSGSFADTQYF. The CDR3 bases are TGTGCCAGCAGCTTTGAGGTGGAAACTAGCGGGAGTTTCGCAGATACGCAGTATTTT.

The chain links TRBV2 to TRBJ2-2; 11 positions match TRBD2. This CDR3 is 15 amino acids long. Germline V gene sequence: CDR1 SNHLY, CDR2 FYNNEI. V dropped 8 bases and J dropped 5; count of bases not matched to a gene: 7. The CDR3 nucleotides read TGTGCCAGCTCCCCGGTAGCGGGAGGGACCGGGGAGCTGTTTTTT. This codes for CASSPVAGGTGELFF.

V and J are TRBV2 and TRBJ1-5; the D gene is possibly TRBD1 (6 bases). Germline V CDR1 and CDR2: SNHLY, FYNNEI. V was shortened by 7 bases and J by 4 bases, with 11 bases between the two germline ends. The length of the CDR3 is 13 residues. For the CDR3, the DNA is TGTGCCAGCACAGGGGATTGGAATCAGCCCCAGCATTTT. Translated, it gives CASTGDWNQPQHF.

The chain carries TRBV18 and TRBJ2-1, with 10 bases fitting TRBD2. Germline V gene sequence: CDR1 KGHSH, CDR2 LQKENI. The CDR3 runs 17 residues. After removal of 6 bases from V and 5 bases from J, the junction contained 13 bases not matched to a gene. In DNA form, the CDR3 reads TGTGCCAGCTCTCTCAAAGGGAGCGGGGGGGCCCACAATGAGCAGTTCTTC. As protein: CASSLKGSGGAHNEQFF.

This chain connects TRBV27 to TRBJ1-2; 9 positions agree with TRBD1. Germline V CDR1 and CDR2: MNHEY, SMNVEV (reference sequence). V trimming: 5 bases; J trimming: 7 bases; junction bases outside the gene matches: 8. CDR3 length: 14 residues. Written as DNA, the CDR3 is TGTGCCAGCAGTCCCCTTGGGACAGGGTTTGGCTACACCTTC. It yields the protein CASSPLGTGFGYTF.

The CDR3 reads CASSQRDRAVYNEQFF. In DNA, the CDR3 is TGCGCCAGCAGTCAACGCGACAGGGCGGTTTATAATGAGCAGTTCTTC. The rearrangement joins TRBV23-1 to TRBJ2-1; the match to TRBD1 covers 7 bases. TRBV23-1 is treated as an ORF (open reading frame) with a function not yet certain. This CDR3 has 16 amino acids. V dropped 2 bases and J dropped 7; count of bases not matched to a gene: 11.

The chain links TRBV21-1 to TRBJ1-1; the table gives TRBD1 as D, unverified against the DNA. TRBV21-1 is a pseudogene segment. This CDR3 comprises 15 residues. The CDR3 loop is CASSKNSGQGTEAFF. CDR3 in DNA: TGTGCCAGCAGCAAAAACTCGGGACAGGGGACTGAAGCTTTCTTT.

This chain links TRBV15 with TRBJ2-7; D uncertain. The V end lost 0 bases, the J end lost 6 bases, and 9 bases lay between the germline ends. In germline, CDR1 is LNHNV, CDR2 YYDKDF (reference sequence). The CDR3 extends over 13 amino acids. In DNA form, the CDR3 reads TGTGCCACCAGCAGAGATCCCGGGTTCGAGCAGTACTTC. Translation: CATSRDPGFEQYF.

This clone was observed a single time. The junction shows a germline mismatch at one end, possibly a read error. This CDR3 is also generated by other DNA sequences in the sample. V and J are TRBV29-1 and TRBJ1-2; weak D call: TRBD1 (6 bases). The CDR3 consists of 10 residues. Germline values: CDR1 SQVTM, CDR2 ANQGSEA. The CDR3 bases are TGCAGCTCTTTCGCCGGGGGCTACACATTC. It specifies CSSFAGGYTF.

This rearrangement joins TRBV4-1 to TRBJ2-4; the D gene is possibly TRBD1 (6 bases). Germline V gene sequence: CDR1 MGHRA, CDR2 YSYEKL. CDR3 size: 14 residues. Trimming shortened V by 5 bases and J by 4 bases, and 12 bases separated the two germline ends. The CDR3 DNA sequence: TGCGCCAGCAGCGGCCCGACAGGAAAAAACATTCAGTACTTC. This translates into CASSGPTGKNIQYF.

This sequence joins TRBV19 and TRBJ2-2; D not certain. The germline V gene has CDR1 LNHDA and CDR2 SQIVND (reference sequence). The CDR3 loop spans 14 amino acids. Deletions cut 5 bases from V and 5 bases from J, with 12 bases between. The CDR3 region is CASSAPPLTGELFF. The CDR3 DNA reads TGTGCCAGTAGTGCCCCACCGTTGACCGGGGAGCTGTTTTTT. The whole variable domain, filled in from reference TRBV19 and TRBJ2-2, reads DGGITQSPKYLFRKEGQNVTLSCEQNLNHDAMYWYRQDPGQGLRLIYYSQIVNDFQKGDIAEGYSVSREKKESFPLTVTSAQKNPTAFYLCASSAPPLTGELFFGEGSRLTVL.

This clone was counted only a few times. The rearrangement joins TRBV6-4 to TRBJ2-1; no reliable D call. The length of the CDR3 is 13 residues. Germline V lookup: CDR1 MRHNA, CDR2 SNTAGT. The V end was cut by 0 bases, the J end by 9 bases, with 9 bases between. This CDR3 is CASSDSKWGEQFF. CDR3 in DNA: TGTGCCAGCAGTGACTCGAAGTGGGGTGAGCAGTTCTTC.

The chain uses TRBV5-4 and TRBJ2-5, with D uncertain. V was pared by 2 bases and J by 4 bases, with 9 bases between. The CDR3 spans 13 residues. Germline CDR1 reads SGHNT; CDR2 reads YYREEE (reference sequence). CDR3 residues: CASSFVGRETQYF. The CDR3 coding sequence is TGTGCCAGCAGCTTCGTAGGGCGAGAGACCCAGTACTTC.